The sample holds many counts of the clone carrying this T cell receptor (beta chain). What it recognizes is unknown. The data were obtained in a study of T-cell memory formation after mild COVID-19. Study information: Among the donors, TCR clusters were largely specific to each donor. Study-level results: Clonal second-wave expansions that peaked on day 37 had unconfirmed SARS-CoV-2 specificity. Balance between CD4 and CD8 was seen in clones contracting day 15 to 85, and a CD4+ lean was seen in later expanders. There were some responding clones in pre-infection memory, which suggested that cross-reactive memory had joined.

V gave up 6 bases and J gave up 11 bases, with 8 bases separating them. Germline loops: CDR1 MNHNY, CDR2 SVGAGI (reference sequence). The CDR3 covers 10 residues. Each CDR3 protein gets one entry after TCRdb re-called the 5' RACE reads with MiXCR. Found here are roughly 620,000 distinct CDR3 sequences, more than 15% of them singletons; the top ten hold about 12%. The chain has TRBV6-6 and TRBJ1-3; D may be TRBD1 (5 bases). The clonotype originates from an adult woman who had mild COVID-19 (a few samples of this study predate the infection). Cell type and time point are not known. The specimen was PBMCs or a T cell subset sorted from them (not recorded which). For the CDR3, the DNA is TGTGCCAGCAGCGACAGATCCATATATTTT. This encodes CASSDRSIYF.